This TCR beta chain was recorded in a study of blood T cell repertoires in COVID-19. Study background: Both acute and convalescent COVID-19 samples were obtained from the United States, Italy and Spain. Sources were T cells, B-cell-depleted T cells, or PBMCs; the material itself was cDNA or gDNA.

As originally analysed: Nucleated cell number was recorded as an estimate derived from reference gene primer amplification. Sequencing used immunoSEQ multiplex PCR; TCRdb keeps in-frame clones, though not all of them. The V and J calls and the clone size are those of that table, but D and trimming were determined from the DNA. The sample records 90,000 to 110,000 clones, over 75% being singletons. V was clipped by 8 bases and J by 1 base; unmatched bases: 1. CDR3 length: 12 amino acids. The V gene's germline CDR1 is MDHEN and CDR2 SYDVKM. The V call is TRBV28, the J call TRBJ2-7; 8 nucleotides line up with TRBD1. The receptor comes from a woman in her 50s with acute or convalescent COVID-19. The specimen sequenced was peripheral blood. CDR3 DNA: TGTGCCAGCCGGACAGGGTCCTACGAGCAGTACTTC. Amino acids: CASRTGSYEQYF.